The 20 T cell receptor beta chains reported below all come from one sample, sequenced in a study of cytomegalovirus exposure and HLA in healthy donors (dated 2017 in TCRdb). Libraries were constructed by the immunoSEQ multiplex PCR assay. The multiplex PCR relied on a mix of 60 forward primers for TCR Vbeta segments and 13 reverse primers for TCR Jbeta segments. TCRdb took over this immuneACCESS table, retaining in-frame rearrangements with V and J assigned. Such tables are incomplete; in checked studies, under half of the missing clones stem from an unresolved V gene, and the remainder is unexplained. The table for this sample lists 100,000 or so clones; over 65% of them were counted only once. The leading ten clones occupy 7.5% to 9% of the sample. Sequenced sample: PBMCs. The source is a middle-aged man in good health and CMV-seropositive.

The CDR3 sequence: CASSVTGWDTEAFF. The CDR3 coding sequence is TGTGCCAGCAGCGTTACAGGGTGGGACACTGAAGCTTTCTTT. The gene calls are TRBV7-3 and TRBJ1-1; maybe TRBD1 (6 bases). The V gene lost 5 bases and the J gene lost 3 bases, with 13 bases spanning the gap. This CDR3 contains 14 residues. Germline V gene sequence: CDR1 SGHTA, CDR2 FQGTGA.

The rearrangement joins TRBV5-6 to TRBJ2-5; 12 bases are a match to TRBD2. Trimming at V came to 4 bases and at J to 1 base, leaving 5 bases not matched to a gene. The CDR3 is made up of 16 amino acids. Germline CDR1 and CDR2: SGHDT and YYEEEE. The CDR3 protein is CASSPLAGGRQETQYF. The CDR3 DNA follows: TGTGCCAGCAGCCCGCTAGCGGGGGGGCGCCAAGAGACCCAGTACTTC. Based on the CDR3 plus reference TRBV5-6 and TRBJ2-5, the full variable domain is DAGVTQSPTHLIKTRGQQVTLRCSPKSGHDTVSWYQQALGQGPQFIFQYYEEEERQRGNFPDRFSGHQFPNYSSELNVNALLLGDSALYLCASSPLAGGRQETQYFGPGTRLLVL.

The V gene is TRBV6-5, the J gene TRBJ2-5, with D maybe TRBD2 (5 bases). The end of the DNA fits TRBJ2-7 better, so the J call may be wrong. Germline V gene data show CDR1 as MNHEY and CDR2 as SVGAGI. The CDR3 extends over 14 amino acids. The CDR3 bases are TGTGCCAGCAGTTGGGATCGGGGATCCTACGAGCAGTACTTC. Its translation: CASSWDRGSYEQYF.

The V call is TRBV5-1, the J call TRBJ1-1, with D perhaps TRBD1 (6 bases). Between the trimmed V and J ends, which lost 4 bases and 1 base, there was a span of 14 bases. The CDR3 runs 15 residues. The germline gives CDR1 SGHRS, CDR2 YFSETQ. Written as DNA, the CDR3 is TGCGCCAGCAGCCTAATGATAGGGGGGAACACTGAAGCTTTCTTT. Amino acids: CASSLMIGGNTEAFF.

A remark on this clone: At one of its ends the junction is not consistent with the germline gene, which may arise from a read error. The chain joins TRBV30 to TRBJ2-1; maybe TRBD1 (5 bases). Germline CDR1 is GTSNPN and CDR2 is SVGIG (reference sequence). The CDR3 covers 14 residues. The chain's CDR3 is CAWKGLSSYNEQFF. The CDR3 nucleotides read TGTGCTTGGAAGGGGCTGAGCTCCTACAATGAGCAGTTCTTC.

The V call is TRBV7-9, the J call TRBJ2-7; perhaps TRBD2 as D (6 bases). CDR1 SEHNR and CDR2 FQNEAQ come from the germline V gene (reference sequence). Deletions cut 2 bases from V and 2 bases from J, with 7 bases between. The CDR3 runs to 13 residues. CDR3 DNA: TGTGCCAGCAGCTTAAGCGGGCCCTACGAGCAGTACTTC. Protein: CASSLSGPYEQYF.

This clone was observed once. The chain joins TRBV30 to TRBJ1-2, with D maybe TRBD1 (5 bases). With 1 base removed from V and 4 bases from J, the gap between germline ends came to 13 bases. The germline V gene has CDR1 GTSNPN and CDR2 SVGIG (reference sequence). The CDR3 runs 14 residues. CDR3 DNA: TGTGCCTGGAGTGGGCAGGGTATAATCTATGGCTACACCTTC. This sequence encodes CAWSGQGIIYGYTF.

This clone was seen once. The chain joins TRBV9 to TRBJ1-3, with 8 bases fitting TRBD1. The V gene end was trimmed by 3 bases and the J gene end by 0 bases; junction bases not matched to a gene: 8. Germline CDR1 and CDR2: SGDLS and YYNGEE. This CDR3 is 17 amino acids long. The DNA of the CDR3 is TGTGCCAGCAGCGGCGACAGGGGAACAAGCTCTGGAAACACCATATATTTT. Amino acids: CASSGDRGTSSGNTIYF.

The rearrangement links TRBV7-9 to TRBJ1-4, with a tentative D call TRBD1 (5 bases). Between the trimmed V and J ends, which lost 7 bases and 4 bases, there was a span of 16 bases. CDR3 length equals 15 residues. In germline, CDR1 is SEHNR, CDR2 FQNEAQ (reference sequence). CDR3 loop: CASNLPTAGNEKLFF. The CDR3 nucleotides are TGTGCCAGCAACTTGCCGACAGCCGGTAATGAAAAACTGTTTTTT. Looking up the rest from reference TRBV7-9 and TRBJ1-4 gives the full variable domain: DTGVSQNPRHKITKRGQNVTFRCDPISEHNRLYWYRQTLGQGPEFLTYFQNEAQLEKSRLLSDRFSAERPKGSFSTLEIQRTEQGDSAMYLCASNLPTAGNEKLFFGSGTQLSVL.

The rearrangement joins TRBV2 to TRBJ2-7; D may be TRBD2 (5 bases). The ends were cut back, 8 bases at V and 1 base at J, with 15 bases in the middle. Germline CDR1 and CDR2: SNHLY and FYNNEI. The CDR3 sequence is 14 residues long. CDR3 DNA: TGTGCCAGCGGCGGAGAAGCGGCATCCTACGAGCAGTACTTC. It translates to CASGGEAASYEQYF.

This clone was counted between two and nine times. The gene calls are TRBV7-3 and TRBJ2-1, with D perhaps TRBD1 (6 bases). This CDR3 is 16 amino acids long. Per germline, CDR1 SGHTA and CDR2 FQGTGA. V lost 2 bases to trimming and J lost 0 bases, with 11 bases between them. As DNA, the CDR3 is TGTGCCAGCAGCTTACCAGGGGAAAGCTCCTACAATGAGCAGTTCTTC. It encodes CASSLPGESSYNEQFF.

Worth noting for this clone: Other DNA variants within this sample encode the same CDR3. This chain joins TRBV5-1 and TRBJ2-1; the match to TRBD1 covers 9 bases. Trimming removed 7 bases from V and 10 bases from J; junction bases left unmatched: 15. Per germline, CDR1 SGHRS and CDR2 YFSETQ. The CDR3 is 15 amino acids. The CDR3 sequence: CASGLGDRAFREQFF. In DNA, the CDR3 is TGCGCCAGCGGTCTGGGGGACAGGGCATTTAGAGAGCAGTTCTTC. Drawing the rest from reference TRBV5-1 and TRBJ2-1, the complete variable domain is KAGVTQTPRYLIKTRGQQVTLSCSPISGHRSVSWYQQTPGQGLQFLFEYFSETQRNKGNFPGRFSGRQFSNSRSEMNVSTLELGDSALYLCASGLGDRAFREQFFGPGTRLTVL.

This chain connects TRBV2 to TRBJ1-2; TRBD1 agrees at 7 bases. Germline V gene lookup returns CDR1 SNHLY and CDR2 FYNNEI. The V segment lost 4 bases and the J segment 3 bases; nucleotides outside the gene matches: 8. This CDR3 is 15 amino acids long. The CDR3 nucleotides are TGTGCCAGCAGTGGGCTCCGACAGGGATACTATGGCTACACCTTC. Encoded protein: CASSGLRQGYYGYTF.

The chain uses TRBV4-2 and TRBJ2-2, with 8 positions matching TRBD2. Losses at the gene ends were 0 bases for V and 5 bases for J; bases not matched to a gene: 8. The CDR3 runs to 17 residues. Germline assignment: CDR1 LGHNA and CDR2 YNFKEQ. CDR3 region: CASSQEGGGPGTGELFF. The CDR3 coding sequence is TGTGCCAGCAGCCAAGAGGGCGGGGGGCCAGGGACCGGGGAGCTGTTTTTT.

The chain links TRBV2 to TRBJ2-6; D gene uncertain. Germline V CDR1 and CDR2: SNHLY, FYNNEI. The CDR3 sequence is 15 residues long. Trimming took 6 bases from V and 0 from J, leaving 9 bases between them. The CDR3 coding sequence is TGTGCCAGCAGCGTAGACAACTCTGGGGCCAACGTCCTGACTTTC. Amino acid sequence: CASSVDNSGANVLTF.

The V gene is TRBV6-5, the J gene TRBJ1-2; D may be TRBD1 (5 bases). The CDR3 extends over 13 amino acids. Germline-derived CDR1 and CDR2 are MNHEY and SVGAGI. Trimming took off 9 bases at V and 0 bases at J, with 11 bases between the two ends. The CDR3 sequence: CASSEGSNYGYTF. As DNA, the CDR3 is TGTGCCAGTTCGGAGGGGTCTAACTATGGCTACACCTTC.

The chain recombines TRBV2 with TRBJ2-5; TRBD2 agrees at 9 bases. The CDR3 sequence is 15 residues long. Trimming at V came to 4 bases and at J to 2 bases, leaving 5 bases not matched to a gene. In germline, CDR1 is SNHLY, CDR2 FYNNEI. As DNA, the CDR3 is TGTGCCAGCAGTGGATCTAGCGGGGTTCAAGAGACCCAGTACTTC. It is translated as CASSGSSGVQETQYF.

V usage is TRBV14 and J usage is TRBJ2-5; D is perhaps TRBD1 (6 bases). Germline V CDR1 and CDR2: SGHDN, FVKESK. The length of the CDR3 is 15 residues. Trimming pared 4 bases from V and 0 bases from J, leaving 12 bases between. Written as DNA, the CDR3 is TGTGCCAGCAGCCCGGGACATCTGTACCAAGAGACCCAGTACTTC. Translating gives CASSPGHLYQETQYF.

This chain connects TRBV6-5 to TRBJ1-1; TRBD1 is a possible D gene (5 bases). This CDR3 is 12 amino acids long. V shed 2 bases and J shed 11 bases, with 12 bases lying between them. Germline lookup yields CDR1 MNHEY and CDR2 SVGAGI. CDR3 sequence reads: CASSYAGPPAFF. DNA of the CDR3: TGTGCCAGCAGTTACGCAGGGCCTCCTGCTTTCTTT.

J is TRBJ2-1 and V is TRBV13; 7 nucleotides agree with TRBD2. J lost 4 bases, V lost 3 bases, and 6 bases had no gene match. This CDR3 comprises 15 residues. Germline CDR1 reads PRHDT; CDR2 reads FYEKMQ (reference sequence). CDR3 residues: CASSFSSGPYNEQFF. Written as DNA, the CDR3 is TGTGCCAGCAGCTTTTCTAGCGGACCTTACAATGAGCAGTTCTTC.